A single sample gave rise to the 9 T cell receptor beta chains below, sequenced in a study of blood T cell repertoires in COVID-19. Assay: immunoSEQ multiplex PCR; the TCRdb copy retains only in-frame clones and omits some. This sample carries roughly 400,000 clones, roughly nine tenths of them seen once, and the ten largest clones take about 1.7%. Material for sequencing was PBMCs or T cells enriched from blood (not recorded which). The source is a woman in her 30s who had recovered from COVID-19.

The V and J genes are TRBV6-5 and TRBJ2-3, with a tentative D call TRBD1 (6 bases). Germline V gene data show CDR1 as MNHEY and CDR2 as SVGAGI. Trimming shortened V by 6 bases and J by 0 bases, and 13 bases separated the two germline ends. This CDR3 is 15 amino acids long. CDR3 DNA sequence: TGTGCCAGCAGGAGACAGGCAACTAGCACAGATACGCAGTATTTT. This encodes CASRRQATSTDTQYF.

The rearrangement uses TRBV18 and TRBJ1-1; a possible D gene is TRBD1 (5 bases). In germline, CDR1 is KGHSH, CDR2 LQKENI. Trimming pared 6 bases from V and 4 bases from J, leaving 15 bases between. The CDR3 runs 14 residues. This CDR3 reads CASSASQGTTEAFF. In nucleotides, the CDR3 is TGTGCCAGCTCCGCGTCCCAGGGAACCACTGAAGCTTTCTTT.

This rearrangement joins TRBV2 to TRBJ1-4; no reliable D call. This CDR3 contains 12 residues. Germline CDR1 is SNHLY and CDR2 is FYNNEI. Trimming left V 6 bases short and J 8 bases short, with 10 bases between. The CDR3 DNA sequence: TGTGCCAGCAGCGGGAGGAGAGAAAAACTGTTTTTT. This gives the protein CASSGRREKLFF. Variable domain in full (rest from reference TRBV2 and TRBJ1-4): EPEVTQTPSHQVTQMGQEVILRCVPISNHLYFYWYRQILGQKVEFLVSFYNNEISEKSEIFDDQFSVERPDGSNFTLKIRSTKLEDSAMYFCASSGRREKLFFGSGTQLSVL.

The gene calls are TRBV5-6 and TRBJ2-1, with 11 positions matching TRBD2. Germline loops: CDR1 SGHDT, CDR2 YYEEEE. The CDR3 spans 16 residues. V lost 3 bases and J lost 2; bases outside the gene matches: 4. The CDR3 protein is CASSSKTSGAYNEQFF. The CDR3 DNA reads as TGTGCCAGCAGCTCAAAGACTAGCGGGGCCTACAATGAGCAGTTCTTC.

The chain links TRBV2 to TRBJ2-2; D is unresolved. Trimming took 8 bases from V and 3 from J, leaving 19 bases between them. The CDR3 runs 16 residues. Germline CDR1 SNHLY, CDR2 FYNNEI. The CDR3: CASGSWSRLDTGELFF. The DNA of the CDR3 is TGTGCCAGCGGGTCGTGGAGTCGACTGGACACCGGGGAGCTGTTTTTT.

The V and J genes are TRBV7-2 and TRBJ2-3; TRBD2 aligns across 9 bases. CDR1 is SGHTA, CDR2 FQGNSA, per germline. V was pared by 7 bases and J by 8 bases, with 7 bases of the junction left unmatched. CDR3 size: 13 residues. The CDR3 region is CASTAGGPGTQYF. The CDR3, as DNA: TGTGCCAGCACTGCGGGGGGGCCTGGTACGCAGTATTTT.

The chain joins TRBV5-1 to TRBJ1-3, with D maybe TRBD1 (5 bases). The CDR3 runs 15 residues. V was clipped by 0 bases and J by 9 bases, with 16 bases between them. CDR1 is SGHRS and CDR2 is YFSETQ in the germline V gene. The CDR3 DNA follows: TGCGCCAGCAGCTTGGGATCCCTCTTCGGGGGCACCATATATTTT. Its protein product is CASSLGSLFGGTIYF.

The J gene is TRBJ2-7, the V gene TRBV10-3, with a tentative D call TRBD1 (6 bases). This CDR3 region has 15 residues. The germline V gene has CDR1 ENHRY and CDR2 SYGVKD. V gave up 3 bases and J gave up 1 base, with 13 bases separating them. CDR3 DNA: TGTGCCATCAGTGACATCACAGGGTCTTCCTACGAGCAGTACTTC. Translating it yields CAISDITGSSYEQYF.

In this sample, this clone turned up once. The chain joins TRBV4-2 to TRBJ2-1, with 12 bases that match TRBD2. The CDR3 sequence is 19 residues long. The germline V gene has CDR1 LGHNA and CDR2 YNFKEQ. J was trimmed by 0 bases and V by 3 bases; bases with no gene match: 9. CDR3 DNA sequence: TGTGCCAGCAGCCAGAGACTAGCGGGAGTCCCCGCCTCCTACAATGAGCAGTTCTTC. It encodes CASSQRLAGVPASYNEQFF.